One sample yielded the 26 T cell receptor beta chains listed below, sequenced in a study of blood T cell repertoires in COVID-19. The data were produced by immunoSEQ multiplex PCR, yet TCRdb's version contains in-frame clones alone and is incomplete. Of hundreds of thousands of clones listed, around 86% are singletons. Material for sequencing was peripheral blood. These receptors all come from a man between 60 and 70 years old with acute or convalescent COVID-19.

The chain joins TRBV7-2 to TRBJ1-1, with D perhaps matching TRBD1 (6 bases). Germline values: CDR1 SGHTA, CDR2 FQGNSA. The CDR3 covers 17 residues. The V end was cut by 4 bases, the J end by 2 bases, with 20 bases between. The CDR3 DNA reads as TGTGCCAGCAGCTCAAGAGGACAGCCTGGAAAAAACACTGAAGCTTTCTTT. Translating it yields CASSSRGQPGKNTEAFF.

The chain combines TRBV5-1 with TRBJ2-2, with D possibly TRBD1 on 5 matching bases. Germline CDR1 reads SGHRS; CDR2 reads YFSETQ. The CDR3 is 13 amino acids. The germline V and J ends were trimmed by 4 bases and 4 bases, with 8 bases remaining between them. The CDR3 region is CASSTQGTGELFF. CDR3 nucleotides: TGCGCCAGCAGCACCCAGGGCACCGGGGAGCTGTTTTTT. Drawing the rest from reference TRBV5-1 and TRBJ2-2, the complete variable domain is KAGVTQTPRYLIKTRGQQVTLSCSPISGHRSVSWYQQTPGQGLQFLFEYFSETQRNKGNFPGRFSGRQFSNSRSEMNVSTLELGDSALYLCASSTQGTGELFFGEGSRLTVL.

This sequence joins TRBV24-1 and TRBJ1-1; D unresolved. This CDR3 contains 13 residues. V gave up 6 bases and J gave up 5 bases, with 12 bases separating them. Germline CDR1 reads KGHDR; CDR2 reads SFDVKD. This chain's CDR3 is CATSTRGRTEAFF. CDR3 nucleotide sequence: TGTGCCACCAGTACCCGGGGTCGAACTGAAGCTTTCTTT.

As regards this clone: The sample has other DNA sequences that encode this CDR3 too. The V and J genes are TRBV9 and TRBJ1-1; D is unresolved. V shed 4 bases and J shed 2 bases, with 12 bases lying between them. Germline CDR1 SGDLS, CDR2 YYNGEE. The CDR3 spans 14 residues. The CDR3 DNA follows: TGTGCCAGCAGCCCCCGGACGGGAAACACTGAAGCTTTCTTT. Protein product: CASSPRTGNTEAFF. Supplemented by reference TRBV9 and TRBJ1-1, the full variable domain reads DSGVTQTPKHLITATGQRVTLRCSPRSGDLSVYWYQQSLDQGLQFLIQYYNGEERAKGNILERFSAQQFPDLHSELNLSSLELGDSALYFCASSPRTGNTEAFFGQGTRLTVV.

The chain links TRBV3-1 (or the pseudogene TRBV3-2) to TRBJ2-5; 8 nucleotides match TRBD2. J was trimmed by 5 bases and V by 1 base; bases with no gene match: 12. Germline V gene data show CDR1 as LGHDT and CDR2 as YNNKEL (reference sequence). The CDR3 sequence is 17 residues long. For the CDR3, the DNA is TGTGCCAGCAGCCAAGGAAGGGGCGGGGGGCTGATGGAGACCCAGTACTTC. It is translated as CASSQGRGGGLMETQYF.

Turning to this clone: Other DNA sequences within the sample encode an identical CDR3. V usage is TRBV18 and J usage is TRBJ1-5; 7 nucleotides line up with TRBD1. In germline, CDR1 is KGHSH, CDR2 LQKENI. The CDR3 contains 15 residues. Unmatched junction bases numbered 4, after V lost 3 bases and J lost 2 bases. This CDR3 reads CASSPSTGGNQPQHF. The CDR3 nucleotides read TGTGCCAGCTCACCTAGTACAGGGGGCAATCAGCCCCAGCATTTT.

V gene TRBV9 combines with J gene TRBJ2-1; D possibly corresponds to TRBD2 (5 bases). Deletions cut 0 bases from V and 5 bases from J, with 15 bases between. The length of the CDR3 is 16 residues. Germline loops: CDR1 SGDLS, CDR2 YYNGEE. CDR3 bases: TGTGCCAGCAGCGTAGCTCTGGAGGTACCCCACAATGAGCAGTTCTTC. Residues: CASSVALEVPHNEQFF.

This chain links TRBV9 with TRBJ2-5; 9 bases are shared with TRBD1. V lost 3 bases and J lost 2; bases outside the gene matches: 14. Per germline, CDR1 SGDLS and CDR2 YYNGEE. The CDR3 length is 18 residues. The CDR3 loop reads CASSAKGTGLGLQETQYF. Written as DNA, the CDR3 is TGTGCCAGCAGCGCGAAGGGGACAGGGCTGGGGTTACAAGAGACCCAGTACTTC.

This clone was observed a few times. The chain links TRBV9 to TRBJ2-7; 10 positions agree with TRBD1. The V gene's germline CDR1 is SGDLS and CDR2 YYNGEE. The CDR3 spans 17 residues. Trimming cost V 0 bases and J 1 base; bases outside gene matches: 7. The CDR3 reads CASSVDPGTGESYEQYF. The CDR3 DNA is TGTGCCAGCAGCGTAGACCCCGGGACAGGGGAATCCTACGAGCAGTACTTC. The variable domain in full, with the rest retrieved from reference TRBV9 and TRBJ2-7, is DSGVTQTPKHLITATGQRVTLRCSPRSGDLSVYWYQQSLDQGLQFLIQYYNGEERAKGNILERFSAQQFPDLHSELNLSSLELGDSALYFCASSVDPGTGESYEQYFGPGTRLTVT.

This chain joins TRBV5-4 and TRBJ1-1; D gene uncertain. This CDR3 region has 14 residues. Germline V gene lookup returns CDR1 SGHNT and CDR2 YYREEE (reference sequence). V was trimmed by 5 bases and J by 1 base, leaving 12 bases between them. CDR3: CASSLGWANTEAFF. The CDR3 nucleotides are TGTGCCAGCAGTCTCGGATGGGCGAACACTGAAGCTTTCTTT.

The count of this clone is one. The rearrangement uses TRBV18 and TRBJ2-7; 8 positions match TRBD1. Germline lookup yields CDR1 KGHSH and CDR2 LQKENI. This CDR3 spans 13 amino acids. The ends lost 3 bases at V and 5 bases at J; junction bases unmatched: 3. The CDR3 nucleotides are TGTGCCAGCTCACCGACAGGGGTCGACGAGCAGTACTTC. It codes for CASSPTGVDEQYF.

The rearrangement links TRBV14 to TRBJ1-2; D not resolved. CDR3 size: 15 residues. V was cut by 4 bases and J by 0 bases, with 12 bases left in between. Germline V gives CDR1 SGHDN, CDR2 FVKESK. CDR3 loop: CASSPLTRPNYGYTF. The DNA for the CDR3 is TGTGCCAGCAGCCCACTCACGAGGCCTAACTATGGCTACACCTTC.

This chain links TRBV6-4 with TRBJ1-1, with 7 bases that match TRBD1. The CDR3 length is 13 residues. CDR1 is MRHNA and CDR2 is SNTAGT in the germline V gene. V shed 5 bases and J 9 bases; nucleotides not matched to a gene: 9. The CDR3 nucleotides read TGTGCCAGCAGTCAAAGGGGGGACAGAAAAGCTTTCTTT. Residues: CASSQRGDRKAFF.

This clone was observed once. CDR3 sequence: CASSPPRVLLNYNEQFF. CDR3 nucleotide sequence: TGTGCCAGTAGCCCACCCCGGGTCTTACTTAACTACAATGAGCAGTTCTTC. The chain links TRBV19 to TRBJ2-1; D uncertain. This CDR3 spans 17 amino acids. Germline assignment: CDR1 LNHDA and CDR2 SQIVND (reference sequence). The germline V and J ends were trimmed by 6 bases and 3 bases, with 21 bases remaining between them. The whole variable domain, remainder taken from reference TRBV19 and TRBJ2-1, is DGGITQSPKYLFRKEGQNVTLSCEQNLNHDAMYWYRQDPGQGLRLIYYSQIVNDFQKGDIAEGYSVSREKKESFPLTVTSAQKNPTAFYLCASSPPRVLLNYNEQFFGPGTRLTVL.

This clone was seen once. The V call is TRBV2, the J call TRBJ1-2, with TRBD1 identical over 12 bases. Germline assignment: CDR1 SNHLY and CDR2 FYNNEI. V dropped 8 bases and J dropped 2; count of bases not matched to a gene: 3. The CDR3 has 14 residues. Written as DNA, the CDR3 is TGTGCCAGCGGGACAGGGGGCAGCAACTATGGCTACACCTTC. It codes for CASGTGGSNYGYTF.

V and J are TRBV11-3 and TRBJ2-7; 7 bases line up with TRBD1. The J segment lost 0 bases and the V segment lost 0 bases, leaving 2 bases of the junction unmatched. There are 15 residues in the CDR3. Per the germline V gene, CDR1 is SGHNT and CDR2 is YENEEA. CDR3 sequence (DNA): TGTGCCAGCAGCTTAGACTCAGGGGGCTCCTACGAGCAGTACTTC. It is translated as CASSLDSGGSYEQYF.

This chain links TRBV27 with TRBJ1-2; D gene ambiguous. V lost 8 bases to trimming and J lost 1 base, with 11 bases between them. The CDR3 totals 13 residues. Germline loops: CDR1 MNHEY, CDR2 SMNVEV (reference sequence). The CDR3 region is CASGEKINYGYTF. The CDR3 nucleotides are TGTGCCAGCGGGGAGAAAATTAACTATGGCTACACCTTC.

The V and J genes are TRBV18 and TRBJ2-7; the match to TRBD2 covers 8 bases. This CDR3 spans 14 amino acids. The J segment lost 5 bases and the V segment lost 4 bases, leaving 7 bases of the junction unmatched. Germline V gene sequence: CDR1 KGHSH, CDR2 LQKENI. The CDR3 spells CASSLSAGGDEQYF. The DNA for the CDR3 is TGTGCCAGCTCACTATCGGCGGGGGGTGACGAGCAGTACTTC.

The chain links TRBV7-8 to TRBJ2-4, with 7 bases that match TRBD2. This CDR3 has 14 amino acids. The V and J ends lost 5 bases and 5 bases, in that order; junction bases with no gene match: 6. CDR1 and CDR2 from the germline V gene are SGHVS and FQNEAQ. The CDR3 loop reads CASSAGLPENIQYF. The CDR3 DNA is TGTGCCAGCAGCGCGGGACTACCGGAAAACATTCAGTACTTC.

The chain carries TRBV4-2 and TRBJ1-5, with D hard to call. Germline-derived CDR1 and CDR2 are LGHNA and YNFKEQ. Between the trimmed V and J ends, which lost 1 base and 5 bases, there was a span of 12 bases. The CDR3 consists of 15 residues. The CDR3 protein is CASSQAREAHQPQHF. The CDR3 nucleotides read TGTGCCAGCAGCCAAGCGCGGGAGGCTCATCAGCCCCAGCATTTT.

This rearrangement joins TRBV9 to TRBJ1-2, with TRBD1 matching 7 bases. With V trimmed by 3 bases and J by 0 bases, 5 bases remained unmatched. The CDR3 has 15 residues. Per the germline V gene, CDR1 is SGDLS and CDR2 is YYNGEE. CDR3 protein: CASSARGNPNYGYTF. DNA for the CDR3: TGTGCCAGCAGCGCCAGGGGGAATCCTAACTATGGCTACACCTTC.

The chain employs TRBV3-1 (or the pseudogene TRBV3-2) and TRBJ2-5, with TRBD1 matching 7 bases. This CDR3 has 14 residues. The germline gives CDR1 LGHDT, CDR2 YNNKEL (reference sequence). The trim removed 4 bases at V and 2 bases at J, leaving 4 bases unmatched. CDR3 in DNA: TGTGCCAGCAGCCCTCGGGACAGACAAGAGACCCAGTACTTC. This codes for CASSPRDRQETQYF.

The rearrangement joins TRBV11-1 to TRBJ2-5, with 10 bases that match TRBD1. Losses at the gene ends were 5 bases for V and 3 bases for J; bases not matched to a gene: 6. Germline values: CDR1 SGHAT, CDR2 FQDESV (reference sequence). This CDR3 is 15 amino acids long. Here the CDR3 reads CASSPGTGEKETQYF. CDR3 DNA: TGTGCCAGCAGCCCCGGGACAGGGGAAAAAGAGACCCAGTACTTC. Full variable domain (outside the CDR3, taken from reference TRBV11-1 and TRBJ2-5): EAEVAQSPRYKITEKSQAVAFWCDPISGHATLYWYRQILGQGPELLVQFQDESVVDDSQLPKDRFSAERLKGVDSTLKIQPAELGDSAMYLCASSPGTGEKETQYFGPGTRLLVL.

This clone was seen only a few times. The chain is built from TRBV7-9 and TRBJ1-2, with 10 nucleotides matching TRBD1. Losses at the gene ends were 5 bases for V and 5 bases for J; bases not matched to a gene: 8. The V gene's germline CDR1 is SEHNR and CDR2 FQNEAQ (reference sequence). The CDR3 covers 15 residues. In nucleotides, the CDR3 is TGTGCCAGCAGCCGAGACAGGGGGCGAGAGTATGGCTACACCTTC. It encodes CASSRDRGREYGYTF.

The V gene is TRBV7-9, the J gene TRBJ2-7, with 10 bases fitting TRBD1. This CDR3 is built from 15 residues. With V trimmed by 5 bases and J by 4 bases, 8 bases remained unmatched. CDR1 and CDR2 from the germline V gene are SEHNR and FQNEAQ (reference sequence). CDR3 residues: CASSIWTGGKYEQYF. The CDR3 nucleotides are TGTGCCAGCAGCATCTGGACAGGGGGAAAATACGAGCAGTACTTC.

CDR3 in DNA: TGTGCCAGCAGCGCCCCAACTTCTAACTATGGCTACACCTTC. This sequence encodes CASSAPTSNYGYTF. The chain recombines TRBV9 with TRBJ1-2; D is unclear. In germline, CDR1 is SGDLS, CDR2 YYNGEE. V dropped 3 bases and J dropped 0 bases, with 9 bases sitting between them. CDR3 size: 14 residues.